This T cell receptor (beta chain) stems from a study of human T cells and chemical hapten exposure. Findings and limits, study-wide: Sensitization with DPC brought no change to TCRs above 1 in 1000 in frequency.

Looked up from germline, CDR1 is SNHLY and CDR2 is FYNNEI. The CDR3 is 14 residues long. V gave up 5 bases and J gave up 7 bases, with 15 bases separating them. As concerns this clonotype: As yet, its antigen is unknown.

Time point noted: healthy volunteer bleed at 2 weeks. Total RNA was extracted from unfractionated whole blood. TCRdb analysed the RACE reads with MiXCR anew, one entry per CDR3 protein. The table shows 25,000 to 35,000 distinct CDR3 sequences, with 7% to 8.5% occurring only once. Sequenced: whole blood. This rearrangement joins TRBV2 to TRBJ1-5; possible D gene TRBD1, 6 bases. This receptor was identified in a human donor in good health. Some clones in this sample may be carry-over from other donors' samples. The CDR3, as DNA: TGTGCCAGCAGTAAGGGGGGGGTGTGGCAGCCCCAGCATTTT. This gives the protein CASSKGGVWQPQHF.